This T cell receptor (beta chain) stems from a study of T cells in Graves' hyperthyroidism and ophthalmopathy (dated by TCRdb to between 2018 and 2021). Study-wide context: Peripheral blood was sampled at the time of initial diagnosis, prior to any treatment. A discovery cohort of about a hundred patients, about 40 with Graves' ophthalmopathy and roughly 59 with stable Graves' hyperthyroidism, was used to find distinguishing TCR V-J signatures. After sampling, hyperthyroidism patients received methimazole starting at 30 mg daily, and ophthalmopathy patients received high-dose intravenous methylprednisolone. In several Graves' hyperthyroidism patients, the study also compared T-cell repertoires from thyroid tissue with T-cell repertoires from blood. For training and testing, the approximately 92 patients in the discovery cohort were randomly divided in a 7:3 ratio. Prospective prediction of ophthalmopathy was tested in an independent validation cohort of fewer than 20 hyperthyroidism patients and 17 patients who later progressed to ophthalmopathy. The paper describes TCR Vbeta CDR3 sequencing of 140 or so peripheral blood samples, made up of 43 ophthalmopathy patients, 70 to 75 hyperthyroidism patients and some 17 progressor patients. Overall study results and their limits: Most expanded thyroid clonotypes (frequency above 0.001) were also found in blood, which suggests that blood repertoires may mirror thyroid immune responses. In cross-validation, a model built on a 13 V-J signature told ophthalmopathy apart from stable hyperthyroidism with approximately 90% sensitivity and about 81% specificity, and in testing the same model reached 80%/75%. In validation, progression to ophthalmopathy was predicted by the model with nearly 71% sensitivity and approximately 78% specificity, a median of 6.5 months before onset. No statistical method was used to set the sample size in advance, and investigators knew the group allocation.

In its sample, this clonotype was seen many times. Its antigen has not been determined. Qualities for individual bases were not recorded, and no much larger clone is one base off. Moderately to severely active disease, a Clinical Activity Score of at least 3, a NOSPECS grade of at least 4, and a duration under 3 months were present in ophthalmopathy patients. Any patient with an uncontrolled infection, another autoimmune disease, pregnancy or lactation was excluded. Diagnoses were established on the basis of clinical symptoms, serum thyroxine and TRAb, thyroid ultrasound, and orbital computed tomography. PBMCs were isolated from 10 ml of fresh peripheral blood by Ficoll-Paque density gradient centrifugation. Trizol reagent was used to extract total RNA, and RNA quality was then checked on an Agilent 2100 Bioanalyzer. From a lookup of the germline V gene, CDR1 and CDR2 are SGHVS and FQNEAQ. Its CDR3 holds 16 amino acids, cysteine through phenylalanine. Here the CDR3 DNA is all that survives: 48 bases in frame from base 1. Trimming accounts for 5 bases at V and 1 base at J, while the number of junction bases matched to no gene is 6.

Amplification of TCR beta CDR3 regions was carried out from RNA transcripts. For the first round of RT-PCR on the TCR CDR3, the HTBI primer set was used together with the Qiagen OneStep RT-PCR kit. Libraries were constructed in a second round of multiplex PCR, after which size selection and purification were performed. Libraries were sequenced paired-end with 100 bp reads on an Illumina HiSeq2000. The authors processed their data as follows. SOAPnuke was used to process the raw data, throwing out any read that contained adapters or uncalled bases, had a mean Phred below 15, or lacked an exact constant-primer or identifier match. High-quality paired reads were merged using COPE v1.2.5, and each unique nucleotide sequence was defined as a clonotype. MiTCR v1.1 was used to align clonotypes to the IMGT TRBV, TRBD and TRBJ reference segments. The analysis was restricted to V-J combinations with a frequency above 0.0001, which together covered 99% to 99.2% of the repertoires. The TCS score was defined as F50 (clonal expansion) divided by E x V (chaos), with BLOSUM62-based TCRdist calculated between CDR3 peptides within each V-J. Welch's t-statistics and random forest reduced 500 to 650 V-J features to 13, which were used in a naive Bayes classifier (R e1071). The public reads were reprocessed in TCRdb via fastp at Q25 and MiXCR, keeping in-frame beta chains. Rows merge per CDR3 protein into single entries with the most common DNA and genes. TCRdb's processing, not the authors' own work, is the source of the V and J calls. The sample records over 500,000 distinct CDR3 sequences, about 16% of which are singletons. Jointly, the top ten make up approximately 32% of the sample.

The specimen was blood. The source is a woman aged 25 to 45 with Graves' ophthalmopathy. The chain employs TRBV7-8 and TRBJ2-7, and 12 bases in between align with TRBD2. The CDR3 amino acid sequence is: CASSPLAGGPSYEQYF. The nucleotide sequence reads as follows: TGTGCCAGCAGCCCCCTAGCGGGAGGGCCGTCCTACGAGCAGTACTTC.